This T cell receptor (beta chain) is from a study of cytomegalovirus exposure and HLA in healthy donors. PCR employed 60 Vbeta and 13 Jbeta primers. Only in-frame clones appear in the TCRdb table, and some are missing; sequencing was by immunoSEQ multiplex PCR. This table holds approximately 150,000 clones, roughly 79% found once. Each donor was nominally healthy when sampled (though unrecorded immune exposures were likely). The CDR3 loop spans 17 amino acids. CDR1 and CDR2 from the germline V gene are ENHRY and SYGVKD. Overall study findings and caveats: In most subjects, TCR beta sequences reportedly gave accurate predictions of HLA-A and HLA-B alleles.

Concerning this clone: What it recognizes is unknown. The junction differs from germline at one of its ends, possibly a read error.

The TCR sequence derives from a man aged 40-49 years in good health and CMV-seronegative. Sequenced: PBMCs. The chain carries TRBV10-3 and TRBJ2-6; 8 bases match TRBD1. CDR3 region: CAISEYRTGNGANGLTF. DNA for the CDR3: TGTGCCATCAGTGAGTACCGGACAGGGAACGGGGCCAACGGCCTGACTTTC.